These 26 T cell receptor beta chains share one sample of origin, sequenced in a study of blood T cell repertoires in COVID-19 (dated by TCRdb to 2020 to 2021). Library generation was performed with the immunoSEQ multiplex PCR assay. TCRdb re-hosts the immuneACCESS table, in-frame sequences only. Its copies lack some clones; in the studies checked, an unresolved V gene accounts for under half of them, and the cause for the rest is not known. The sample has about 190,000 clones on record, about 88% of them singletons. Around 14% of the sample lies in the top ten. Sequencing used peripheral blood. Receptors were obtained from a man aged 30 to 45 with active or convalescent COVID-19.

This clone has only one observation. This chain links TRBV7-9 with TRBJ1-2; a possible D gene is TRBD1 (5 bases). The germline V gene encodes CDR1 SEHNR and CDR2 FQNEAQ (reference sequence). The CDR3 extends over 16 amino acids. The ends were cut back, 0 bases at V and 1 base at J, with 12 bases in the middle. In nucleotides, the CDR3 is TGTGCCAGCAGCTTAGCCGGAGCGGGACTTAACTATGGCTACACCTTC. Encoded protein: CASSLAGAGLNYGYTF.

This rearrangement joins TRBV29-1 to TRBJ1-1, with D perhaps TRBD1 (6 bases). CDR1 is SQVTM, CDR2 ANQGSEA, per germline. This CDR3 region has 13 residues. CDR3 sequence reads: CSGRGHLNTEAFF. The CDR3 DNA follows: TGCAGTGGCCGGGGACACCTAAACACTGAAGCTTTCTTT.

The chain carries TRBV5-5 and TRBJ1-5, with D uncertain. Germline V gives CDR1 SGHKS, CDR2 YYEKEE (reference sequence). V was cut by 4 bases and J by 8 bases, with 16 bases left in between. The CDR3 runs to 14 residues. CDR3 sequence: CASSPEAGIEPQHF. The CDR3 region has the DNA TGTGCCAGCAGCCCGGAAGCGGGCATCGAGCCCCAGCATTTT. Full variable domain (rest looked up from reference TRBV5-5 and TRBJ1-5): DAGVTQSPTHLIKTRGQQVTLRCSPISGHKSVSWYQQVLGQGPQFIFQYYEKEERGRGNFPDRFSARQFPNYSSELNVNALLLGDSALYLCASSPEAGIEPQHFGDGTRLSIL.

The genes are TRBV6-1 and TRBJ1-2, with D possibly being TRBD1 (6 bases). This CDR3 has 14 residues. Trimming left V 2 bases short and J 4 bases short, with 11 bases between. The germline V gene has CDR1 MNHNS and CDR2 SASEGT. This chain's CDR3 is CASSEPTGFYGYTF. CDR3 in DNA: TGTGCCAGCAGTGAACCGACAGGCTTCTATGGCTACACCTTC.

The rearrangement uses TRBV6-2 or TRBV6-3 and TRBJ1-6, with D maybe TRBD1 (5 bases). This CDR3 is built from 15 residues. The V end was cut by 4 bases, the J end by 10 bases, with 17 bases between. Per germline, CDR1 MNHEY and CDR2 SVGEGT. The CDR3 loop reads CASSWTQGGESPLHF. DNA for the CDR3: TGTGCCAGCAGTTGGACGCAGGGCGGTGAATCACCCCTCCACTTT.

CDR3 sequence reads: CASSQVLGQGRETQYF. The CDR3 DNA sequence: TGTGCCAGTAGTCAAGTACTGGGACAGGGGAGGGAGACCCAGTACTTC. The rearrangement uses TRBV19 and TRBJ2-5, with TRBD1 matching 10 bases. Germline CDR1 LNHDA, CDR2 SQIVND (reference sequence). The CDR3 contains 16 residues. The V gene end was trimmed by 5 bases and the J gene end by 5 bases; junction bases not matched to a gene: 11.

J is TRBJ2-2 and V is TRBV9, with TRBD2 matching 12 bases. Germline CDR1 is SGDLS and CDR2 is YYNGEE. The CDR3 contains 18 residues. The V and J ends lost 0 bases and 2 bases, in that order; junction bases with no gene match: 5. CDR3 in amino acids: CASSVEASGGGNTGELFF. As DNA, the CDR3 is TGTGCCAGCAGCGTAGAGGCTAGCGGGGGGGGTAACACCGGGGAGCTGTTTTTT.

The chain joins TRBV11-2 to TRBJ1-1, with D uncertain. CDR1 SGHAT and CDR2 FQNNGV come from the germline V gene. The CDR3 contains 15 residues. V lost 6 bases, J lost 3 bases, and 17 bases lay in between. CDR3 sequence: CASSLSLSGYTEAFF. The DNA of the CDR3 is TGTGCCAGCAGTTTATCCCTCTCGGGATACACTGAAGCTTTCTTT.

The J gene is TRBJ2-2, the V gene TRBV6-2 or TRBV6-3; the D gene is possibly TRBD2 (7 bases). The ends were cut back, 2 bases at V and 3 bases at J, with 13 bases in the middle. The CDR3 runs to 16 residues. The V gene's germline CDR1 is MNHEY and CDR2 SVGEGT. This CDR3 reads CASSYGGALDTGELFF. Here the CDR3 DNA reads TGTGCCAGCAGTTACGGGGGGGCGCTAGACACCGGGGAGCTGTTTTTT.

This clone has just one count. The chain recombines TRBV5-6 with TRBJ1-2; D uncertain. With 2 bases removed from V and 4 bases from J, the gap between germline ends came to 6 bases. This CDR3 is built from 12 residues. Germline CDR1 and CDR2: SGHDT and YYEEEE. The chain's CDR3 is CASSLDIYGYTF. CDR3 nucleotides: TGTGCCAGCAGCTTAGACATCTATGGCTACACCTTC.

The chain links TRBV27 to TRBJ1-1, with D possibly being TRBD1 (5 bases). The germline V gene has CDR1 MNHEY and CDR2 SMNVEV (reference sequence). The germline V and J ends were trimmed by 8 bases and 5 bases, with 18 bases remaining between them. This CDR3 is 14 amino acids long. This CDR3 reads CASLPKGRTTEAFF. The CDR3 region has the DNA TGTGCCAGCCTCCCCAAGGGGCGCACGACTGAAGCTTTCTTT.

The chain recombines TRBV2 with TRBJ2-1; the D gene is possibly TRBD1 (5 bases). Trimming pared 9 bases from V and 0 bases from J, leaving 12 bases between. CDR1 is SNHLY, CDR2 FYNNEI, per germline. The CDR3 totals 14 residues. The CDR3 region is CASQQVVSYNEQFF. CDR3 coding DNA: TGTGCCAGTCAACAGGTAGTCTCCTACAATGAGCAGTTCTTC.

This chain links TRBV12-3 or TRBV12-4 with TRBJ1-2; 9 bases fit TRBD1. V was clipped by 7 bases and J by 9 bases; unmatched bases: 9. The CDR3 is 13 residues long. CDR3 DNA sequence: TGTGCCAGCATTTCGCCGGGACAGGGAAGCTACACCTTC. Translating gives CASISPGQGSYTF.

The V call is TRBV9, the J call TRBJ1-1; D is possibly TRBD1 (5 bases). The CDR3 has 15 amino acids. Trimming removed 3 bases at V and 0 bases at J, with 12 bases between. Looked up from germline, CDR1 is SGDLS and CDR2 is YYNGEE. Here the CDR3 DNA reads TGTGCCAGCAGCGACCGCAGGGTTCTGAACACTGAAGCTTTCTTT. This codes for CASSDRRVLNTEAFF.

The V gene is TRBV30, the J gene TRBJ1-1; 8 bases are a match to TRBD1. There are 13 residues in the CDR3. The germline V gene encodes CDR1 GTSNPN and CDR2 SVGIG (reference sequence). Germline trimming cut 5 bases from V and 1 base from J; bases unmatched to any gene: 3. The chain's CDR3 is CAWDRGGNTEAFF. In nucleotides, the CDR3 is TGTGCCTGGGACAGGGGAGGGAACACTGAAGCTTTCTTT.

The rearrangement uses TRBV6-1 and TRBJ1-5; TRBD1 matches at 9 bases. The germline V gene has CDR1 MNHNS and CDR2 SASEGT. The CDR3 covers 16 residues. With V trimmed by 4 bases and J by 3 bases, 7 bases remained unmatched. This CDR3 is CASSGTGERDNQPQHF. The CDR3 DNA is TGTGCCAGCAGTGGGACAGGGGAACGAGACAATCAGCCCCAGCATTTT.

This clone has more than one count but fewer than ten. CDR3 DNA: TGCAGCGCGCGTACTCCCCAGGGGGAGCCTGAAGCTTTCTTT. It encodes CSARTPQGEPEAFF. The chain has TRBV29-1 and TRBJ1-1, with 7 bases aligning to TRBD1. Germline lookup yields CDR1 SQVTM and CDR2 ANQGSEA. Trimming took 7 bases from V and 6 from J; bases not matched to a gene: 14. The CDR3 has 14 residues.

The chain uses TRBV28 and TRBJ2-7; TRBD2 is a possible D gene (5 bases). V dropped 6 bases and J dropped 1 base, with 22 bases sitting between them. This CDR3 has 17 amino acids. CDR1 is MDHEN and CDR2 is SYDVKM in the germline V gene. CDR3: CASSPPLEAARSYEQYF. In DNA form, the CDR3 reads TGTGCCAGCAGCCCTCCCCTGGAAGCGGCGAGGTCCTACGAGCAGTACTTC.

This clone has only a few counts. The V gene is TRBV2, the J gene TRBJ2-5; TRBD1 might be the D (6 bases). Trimming cost V 8 bases and J 0 bases, with 10 bases left between them. CDR3 size: 13 residues. Per the germline V gene, CDR1 is SNHLY and CDR2 is FYNNEI. CDR3 protein: CASEGVHQETQYF. The DNA of the CDR3 is TGTGCCAGCGAGGGGGTACACCAAGAGACCCAGTACTTC.

The chain is built from TRBV6-5 and TRBJ1-1; 10 nucleotides match TRBD1. The CDR3 runs 15 residues. V shed 6 bases and J 1 base; nucleotides not matched to a gene: 5. The V gene's germline CDR1 is MNHEY and CDR2 SVGAGI. CDR3 sequence: CASREGQGRNTEAFF. The DNA of the CDR3 is TGTGCCAGCAGGGAGGGACAGGGGAGGAACACTGAAGCTTTCTTT.

The rearrangement joins TRBV9 to TRBJ1-1, with no clear D. The CDR3 totals 10 residues. V lost 9 bases to trimming and J lost 11 bases, with 14 bases between them. The germline V gene has CDR1 SGDLS and CDR2 YYNGEE. The CDR3 region has the DNA TGTGCCACCCAGAAGGGAGAGGCTTTCTTT. Its translation is CATQKGEAFF. The full variable domain, rest sourced from reference TRBV9 and TRBJ1-1, is DSGVTQTPKHLITATGQRVTLRCSPRSGDLSVYWYQQSLDQGLQFLIQYYNGEERAKGNILERFSAQQFPDLHSELNLSSLELGDSALYFCATQKGEAFFGQGTRLTVV.

The count of this clone is one. This chain connects TRBV2 to TRBJ2-7, with 8 nucleotides matching TRBD2. In germline, CDR1 is SNHLY, CDR2 FYNNEI. J gave up 7 bases and V 3 bases, and 11 bases lay outside the gene matches. The CDR3 has 15 amino acids. The CDR3 DNA reads as TGTGCCAGCAGTGAGGGGCGCCGGGAGGGTGAAGAGCAGTACTTC. This codes for CASSEGRREGEEQYF.

The chain is built from TRBV4-1 and TRBJ1-2, with D maybe TRBD1 (5 bases). This CDR3 is 15 amino acids long. The germline V gene encodes CDR1 MGHRA and CDR2 YSYEKL. The germline V and J ends were trimmed by 2 bases and 3 bases, with 13 bases remaining between them. The CDR3 nucleotides read TGCGCCAGCAGCCAAATCGCAGGGAACGACTATGGCTACACCTTC. It is translated as CASSQIAGNDYGYTF.

The rearrangement uses TRBV7-2 and TRBJ2-2; D perhaps matches TRBD1 (5 bases). Germline CDR1 is SGHTA and CDR2 is FQGNSA. V lost 2 bases, J lost 7 bases, and 11 bases lay in between. The CDR3 consists of 14 residues. CDR3 in amino acids: CASSLTQGFGELFF. CDR3 sequence (DNA): TGTGCCAGCAGCTTAACTCAGGGTTTCGGGGAGCTGTTTTTT. The full variable domain, its missing parts supplied by reference TRBV7-2 and TRBJ2-2, is GAGVSQSPSNKVTEKGKDVELRCDPISGHTALYWYRQSLGQGLEFLIYFQGNSAPDKSGLPSDRFSAERTGGSVSTLTIQRTQQEDSAVYLCASSLTQGFGELFFGEGSRLTVL.

The chain is built from TRBV5-1 and TRBJ1-2, with 7 bases fitting TRBD1. J gave up 2 bases and V 4 bases, and 2 bases lay outside the gene matches. CDR1 and CDR2 (germline): SGHRS, YFSETQ. There are 13 residues in the CDR3. In DNA, the CDR3 is TGCGCCAGCAGCCAGGGACAGAACTATGGCTACACCTTC. Its translation is CASSQGQNYGYTF.

The chain couples TRBV5-6 to TRBJ1-2; 10 bases are shared with TRBD1. V shed 4 bases and J 2 bases; nucleotides not matched to a gene: 2. This CDR3 is built from 14 residues. From germline, CDR1 is SGHDT and CDR2 YYEEEE. The CDR3 sequence: CASSLTGGNYGYTF. Here the CDR3 DNA reads TGTGCCAGCAGCCTGACAGGGGGCAACTATGGCTACACCTTC.